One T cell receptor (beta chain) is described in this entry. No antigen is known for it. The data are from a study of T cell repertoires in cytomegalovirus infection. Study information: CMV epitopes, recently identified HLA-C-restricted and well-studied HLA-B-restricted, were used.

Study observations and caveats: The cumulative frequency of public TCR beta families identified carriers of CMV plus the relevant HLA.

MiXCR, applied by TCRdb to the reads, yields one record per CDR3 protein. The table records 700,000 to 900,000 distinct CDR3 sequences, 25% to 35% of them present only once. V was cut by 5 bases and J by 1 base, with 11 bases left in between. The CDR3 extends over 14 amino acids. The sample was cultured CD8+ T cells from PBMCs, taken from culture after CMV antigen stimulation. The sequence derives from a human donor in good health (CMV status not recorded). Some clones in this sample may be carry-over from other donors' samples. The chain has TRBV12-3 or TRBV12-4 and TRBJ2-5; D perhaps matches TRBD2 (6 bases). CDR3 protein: CASSEAGSQETQYF. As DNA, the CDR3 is TGTGCCAGCAGTGAAGCCGGGAGCCAAGAGACCCAGTACTTC.